The sequence of this T cell receptor beta chain was determined in a study of read filtering for tumor transcriptome and immune sequencing (dated by TCRdb to about 2020). For the study in its entirety: Of the patients in the cohort, around 17 were male and 14 were female, and their mean age was roughly 68 years, with a range of about 40 to 85. After DNase treatment, whole-transcriptome libraries were prepared with the TruSeq RNA Access Library Prep Kit. By revised international staging, roughly eight patients were R-ISS I, about 17 were R-ISS II and 6 or 7 were R-ISS III. Per sample, about 4 to 11 million TCR-region mapped reads were obtained with IR-seq, compared with only about 80 to 1,400 with RNA-seq. One main goal was a read-filtering strategy for immune repertoire data, in particular deciding whether clonotypes backed by only one read should be removed. Using the same bone marrow samples, the study compared TCR repertoires obtained by targeted immune repertoire sequencing with those obtained by bulk whole-transcriptome sequencing. General study outcomes and caveats: Compared with RNA-seq, IR-seq captured clonotypes at much higher depth and more reliably, and a smaller IR-seq throughput was enough to identify most shared clonotypes. Removing single-read clonotypes increased the correlation between IR-seq and RNA-seq shared clonotype proportions. Rather than purified T cells, the sorted CD138-negative fraction was a mixed bone marrow immune population. In IR-seq, approximately 80% of clonotypes but approximately 3.7% of total reads were represented by single-read clonotypes, whereas in RNA-seq, approximately 70% of clonotypes and approximately 45% of reads were represented by single-read clonotypes.

The CDR3 runs 18 residues from the cysteine to the phenylalanine. Of the read, only the CDR3 DNA is kept; its 54 bases are in frame from base 1. CDR1 KGHDR and CDR2 SFDVKD were looked up in the germline V gene. V ends up 4 bases short and J 0 bases short, with an unmatched junction base count of 8. Note on this clonotype: The antigen this receptor binds is unknown. No per-base quality is available; no much larger clone lies one base away.

Bone marrow was sampled from every patient at the time of active disease. Ficoll-Hypaque density gradient centrifugation was used to isolate bone marrow mononuclear cells. Myeloma plasma cells were removed and CD138-negative cells were collected by negative selection after labeling with CD138 magnetic microbeads on a MACS separator. Flow cytometry with CD138 antibodies on an Attune NxT was used to check how pure the isolated cells were. Total RNA was extracted using TRIzol reagent and was quantified on a NanoDrop spectrophotometer. Paired RNA-seq and IR-seq were performed on each patient's CD138-negative bone marrow sample. Starting from about 400 ng RNA, TCR libraries were constructed with the Immunoverse kit using molecular barcoded adaptors that cover the alpha/delta and beta/gamma chains. The same RNA used for transcriptome sequencing was used for TCR library preparation. An Illumina HiSeq 4000 with 2 x 150 cycles was used to sequence the TCR libraries. Concerning the study's data processing: With MiXCR, TCR reads were aligned to human V, D, J and C references and assembled into CDR3 clonotypes, with quality filtering and error correction included. The tcR package in R was used to analyze clonotype counts and gene usage diversity. For inspection of raw mapping reads, RNA-seq reads were mapped by STAR aligner version 2.5.3a onto GRCh37 of the human genome. To test how sequencing depth affected the clonotypes detected, IR-seq fastq files were randomly downsampled with Seqtk 1.3. Starting from the raw public reads, TCRdb applied fastp trimming at Q25, assembled clones with MiXCR and retained in-frame beta chains. Entries that share a CDR3 protein sequence are merged under the most common genes and DNA. TCRdb's processing, not the study's, gives the V and J calls here. The sample data list about 45,000 distinct CDR3 sequences, and less than 20% of these were observed just once. Less than 45% of the sample comes from the top ten.

Sequenced: a population of CD138-negative cells sorted from bone marrow. Read against the paper, the sample's cell subset or site label means: bone marrow mononuclear cells depleted of CD138+ plasma/myeloma cells by negative magnetic selection. This sequence was found in a donor over 35 with multiple myeloma. The chain links TRBV24-1 with TRBJ2-1; 10 middle bases align to TRBD2. The CDR3 protein sequence reads: CATSERTSGSSSYNEQFF. The nucleotide sequence is TGTGCCACCAGTGAACGGACTAGCGGATCGAGCTCCTACAATGAGCAGTTCTTC.